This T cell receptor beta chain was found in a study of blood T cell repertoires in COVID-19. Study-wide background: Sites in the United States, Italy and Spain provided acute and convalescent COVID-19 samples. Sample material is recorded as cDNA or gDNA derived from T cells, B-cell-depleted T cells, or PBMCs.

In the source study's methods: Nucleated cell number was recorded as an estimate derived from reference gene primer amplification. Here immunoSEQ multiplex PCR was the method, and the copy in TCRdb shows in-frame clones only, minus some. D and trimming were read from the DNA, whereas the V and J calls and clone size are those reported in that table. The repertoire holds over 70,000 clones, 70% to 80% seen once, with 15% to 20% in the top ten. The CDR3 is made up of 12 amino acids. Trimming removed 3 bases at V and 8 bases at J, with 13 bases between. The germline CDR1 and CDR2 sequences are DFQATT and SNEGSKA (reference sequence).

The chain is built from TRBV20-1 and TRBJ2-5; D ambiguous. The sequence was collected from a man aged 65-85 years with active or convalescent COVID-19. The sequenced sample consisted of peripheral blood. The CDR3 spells CSASLPPNTQYF. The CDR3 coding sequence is TGCAGTGCTAGTCTCCCCCCTAATACCCAGTACTTC.